This TCR beta chain was profiled in a study of shared clonotypes between healthy human individuals. The V end lost 2 bases, the J end lost 2 bases, and 9 bases lay between the germline ends. Germline CDR1 reads SGHTA; CDR2 reads FQGNSA. The CDR3 consists of 14 residues. With respect to this clone: Its specificity is unknown.

Study-level findings and limits: Approximately 4.6% of naive CD4 clonotypes were common to a handful of donors.

This table comes from immunoSEQ multiplex PCR, and its TCRdb copy is limited to in-frame clones, with some not included. The data hold roughly 2.5 million clones, with around 90% observed a single time. The V and J genes are TRBV7-2 and TRBJ2-5; tentative D call: TRBD2 (5 bases). Sequencing was done on a sample of naive CD4+ T cells sorted from blood. The subset here: CD45RA+ positively selected. The receptor was derived from a man younger than 35 in good health. The CDR3 protein is CASSLSGLQETQYF. As DNA, the CDR3 is TGTGCCAGCAGCTTATCAGGACTGCAAGAGACCCAGTACTTC.